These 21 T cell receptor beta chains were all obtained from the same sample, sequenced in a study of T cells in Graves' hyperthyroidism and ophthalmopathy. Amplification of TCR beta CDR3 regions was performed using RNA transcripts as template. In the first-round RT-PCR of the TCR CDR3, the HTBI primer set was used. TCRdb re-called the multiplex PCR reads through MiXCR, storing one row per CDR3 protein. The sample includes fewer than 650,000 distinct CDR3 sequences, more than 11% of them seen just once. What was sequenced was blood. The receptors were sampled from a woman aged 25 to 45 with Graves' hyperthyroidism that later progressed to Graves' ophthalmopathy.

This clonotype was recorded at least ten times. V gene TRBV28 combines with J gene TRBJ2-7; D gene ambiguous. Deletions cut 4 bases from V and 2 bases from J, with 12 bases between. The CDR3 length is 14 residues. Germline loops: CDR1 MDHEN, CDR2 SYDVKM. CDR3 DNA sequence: TGTGCCAGCAGTTCGTCAAAACTAACCTACGAGCAGTACTTC. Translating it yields CASSSSKLTYEQYF.

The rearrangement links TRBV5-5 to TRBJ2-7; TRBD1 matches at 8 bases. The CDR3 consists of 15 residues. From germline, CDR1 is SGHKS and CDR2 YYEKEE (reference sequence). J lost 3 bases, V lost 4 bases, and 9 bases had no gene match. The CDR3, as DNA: TGTGCCAGCAGCCTAACAGGGGGTTTGGGCTACGAGCAGTACTTC. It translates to CASSLTGGLGYEQYF.

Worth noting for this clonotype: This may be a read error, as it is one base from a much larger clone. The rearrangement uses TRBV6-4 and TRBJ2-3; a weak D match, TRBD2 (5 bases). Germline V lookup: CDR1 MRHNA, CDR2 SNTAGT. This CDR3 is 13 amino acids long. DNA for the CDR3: TGTGCCAGCAGTGAAGCGAGGGTAGATGCGCAGTATTTT. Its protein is CASSEARVDAQYF.

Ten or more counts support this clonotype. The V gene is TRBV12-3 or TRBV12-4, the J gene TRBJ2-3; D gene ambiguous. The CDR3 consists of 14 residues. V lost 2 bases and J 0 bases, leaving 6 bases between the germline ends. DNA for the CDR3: TGTGCCAGCAGTTTAATGGCGAGCACAGATACGCAGTATTTT. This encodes CASSLMASTDTQYF.

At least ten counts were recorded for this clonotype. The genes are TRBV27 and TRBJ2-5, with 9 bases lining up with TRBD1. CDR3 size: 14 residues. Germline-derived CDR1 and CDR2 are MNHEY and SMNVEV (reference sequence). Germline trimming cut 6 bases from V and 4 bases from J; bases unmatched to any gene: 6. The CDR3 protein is CASSDRGEGETQYF. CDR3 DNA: TGTGCCAGCAGCGACAGGGGGGAAGGAGAGACCCAGTACTTC.

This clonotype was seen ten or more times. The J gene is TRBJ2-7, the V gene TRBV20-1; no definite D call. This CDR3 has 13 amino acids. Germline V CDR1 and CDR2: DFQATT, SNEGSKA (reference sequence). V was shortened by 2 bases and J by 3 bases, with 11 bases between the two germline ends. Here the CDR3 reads CSARPQLFYEQYF. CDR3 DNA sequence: TGCAGTGCTAGACCTCAGCTCTTCTACGAGCAGTACTTC.

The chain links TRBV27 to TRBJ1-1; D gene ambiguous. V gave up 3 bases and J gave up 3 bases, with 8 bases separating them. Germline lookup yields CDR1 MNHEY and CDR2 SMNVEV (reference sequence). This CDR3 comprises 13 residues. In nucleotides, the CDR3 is TGTGCCAGCAGTTTCACGGTTTACACTGAAGCTTTCTTT. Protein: CASSFTVYTEAFF.

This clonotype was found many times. CDR3 sequence: CASSLYDPNEQFF. The CDR3 DNA follows: TGTGCCAGCAGCTTGTACGACCCCAATGAGCAGTTCTTC. The chain is built from TRBV7-2 and TRBJ2-1; D gene unclear. CDR3 size: 13 residues. Germline CDR1 and CDR2: SGHTA and FQGNSA. Trimming pared 3 bases from V and 6 bases from J, leaving 9 bases between. Together with reference TRBV7-2 and TRBJ2-1, the CDR3 gives the full variable domain: GAGVSQSPSNKVTEKGKDVELRCDPISGHTALYWYRQSLGQGLEFLIYFQGNSAPDKSGLPSDRFSAERTGGSVSTLTIQRTQQEDSAVYLCASSLYDPNEQFFGPGTRLTVL.

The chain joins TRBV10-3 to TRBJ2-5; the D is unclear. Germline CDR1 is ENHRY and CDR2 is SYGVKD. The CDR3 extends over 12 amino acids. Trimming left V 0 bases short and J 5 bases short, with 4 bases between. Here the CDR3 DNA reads TGTGCCATCAGTGAGTCAGATGAGACCCAGTACTTC. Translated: CAISESDETQYF.

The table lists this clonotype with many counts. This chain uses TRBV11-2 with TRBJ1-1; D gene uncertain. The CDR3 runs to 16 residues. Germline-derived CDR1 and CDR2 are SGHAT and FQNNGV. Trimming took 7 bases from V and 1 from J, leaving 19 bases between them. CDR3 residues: CASKRAAELTNTEAFF. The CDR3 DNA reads TGTGCCAGCAAAAGGGCGGCGGAGTTAACGAACACTGAAGCTTTCTTT.

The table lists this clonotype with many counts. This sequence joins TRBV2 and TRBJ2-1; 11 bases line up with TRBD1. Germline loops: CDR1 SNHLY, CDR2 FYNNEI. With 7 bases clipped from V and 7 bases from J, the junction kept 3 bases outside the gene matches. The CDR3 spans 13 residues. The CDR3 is CASTGQGVNEQFF. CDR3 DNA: TGTGCCAGCACGGGACAGGGGGTTAATGAGCAGTTCTTC.

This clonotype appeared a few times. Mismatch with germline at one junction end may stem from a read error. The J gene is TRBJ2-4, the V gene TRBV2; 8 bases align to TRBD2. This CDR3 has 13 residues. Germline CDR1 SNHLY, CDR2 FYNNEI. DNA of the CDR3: TGTGCCAGCAGTGGACTAGCGATGAACATTCAGTGCTTC. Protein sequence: CASSGLAMNIQCF.

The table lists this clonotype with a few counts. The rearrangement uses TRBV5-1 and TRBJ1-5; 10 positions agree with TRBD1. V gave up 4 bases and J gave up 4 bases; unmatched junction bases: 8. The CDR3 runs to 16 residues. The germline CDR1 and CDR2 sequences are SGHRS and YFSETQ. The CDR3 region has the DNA TGCGCCAGCAGCCCGTGGACAGGGGGGGAGAATCAGCCCCAGCATTTT. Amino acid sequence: CASSPWTGGENQPQHF.

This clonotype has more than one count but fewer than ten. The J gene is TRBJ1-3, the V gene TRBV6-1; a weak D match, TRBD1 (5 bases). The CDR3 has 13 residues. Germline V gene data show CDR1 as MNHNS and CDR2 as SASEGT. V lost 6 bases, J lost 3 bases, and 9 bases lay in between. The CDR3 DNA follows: TGTGCCAGCAGCGGGACTCATGGAAACACCATATATTTT. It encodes CASSGTHGNTIYF.

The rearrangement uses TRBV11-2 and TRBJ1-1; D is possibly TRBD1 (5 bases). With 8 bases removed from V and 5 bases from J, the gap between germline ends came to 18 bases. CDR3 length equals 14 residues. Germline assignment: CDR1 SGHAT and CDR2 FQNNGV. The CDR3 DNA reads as TGTGCCAGCGGGACGGGGGTCGGTATTACTGAAGCTTTCTTT. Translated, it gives CASGTGVGITEAFF.

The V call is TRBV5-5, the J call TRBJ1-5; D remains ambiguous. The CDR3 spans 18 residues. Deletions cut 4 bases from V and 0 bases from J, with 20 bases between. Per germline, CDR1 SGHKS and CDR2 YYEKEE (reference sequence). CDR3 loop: CASSKRTTNTYSNQPQHF. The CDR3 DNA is TGTGCCAGCAGCAAACGGACGACAAATACCTATAGCAATCAGCCCCAGCATTTT.

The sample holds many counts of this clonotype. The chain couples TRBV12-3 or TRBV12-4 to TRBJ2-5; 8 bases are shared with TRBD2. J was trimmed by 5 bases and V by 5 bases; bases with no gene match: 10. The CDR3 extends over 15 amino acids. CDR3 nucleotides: TGTGCCAGCAGTCCTGGGCGGGGGGCAGTGGAGACCCAGTACTTC. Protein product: CASSPGRGAVETQYF.

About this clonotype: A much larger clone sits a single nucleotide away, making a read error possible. The CDR3 DNA follows: TGTGCCAGCAGCCCGGACAGGTTGGATCAGCCCCAGCATTTT. It codes for CASSPDRLDQPQHF. The chain has TRBV7-9 and TRBJ1-5; the match to TRBD1 covers 7 bases. The ends lost 5 bases at V and 5 bases at J; junction bases unmatched: 6. Germline loops: CDR1 SEHNR, CDR2 FQNEAQ (reference sequence). The CDR3 length is 14 residues.

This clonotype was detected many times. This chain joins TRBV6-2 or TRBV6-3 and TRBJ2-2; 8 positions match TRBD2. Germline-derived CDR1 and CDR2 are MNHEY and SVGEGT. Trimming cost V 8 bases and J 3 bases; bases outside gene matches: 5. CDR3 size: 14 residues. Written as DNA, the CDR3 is TGTGCCAGCTTAGCGGGAAGCCACACCGGGGAGCTGTTTTTT. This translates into CASLAGSHTGELFF.

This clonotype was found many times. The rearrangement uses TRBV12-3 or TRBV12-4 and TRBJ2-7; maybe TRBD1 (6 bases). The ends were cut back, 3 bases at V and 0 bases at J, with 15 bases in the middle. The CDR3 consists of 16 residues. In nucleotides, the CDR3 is TGTGCCAGCAGTTTTATTGGGGGCCCGAGCTCCTACGAGCAGTACTTC. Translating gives CASSFIGGPSSYEQYF.

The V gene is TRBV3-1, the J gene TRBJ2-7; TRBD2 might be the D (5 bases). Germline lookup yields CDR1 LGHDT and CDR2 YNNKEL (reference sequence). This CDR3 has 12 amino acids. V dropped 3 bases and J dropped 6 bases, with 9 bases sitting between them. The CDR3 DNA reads TGTGCCAGCAGCCAGGAGGAGGCCGAGCAGTACTTC. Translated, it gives CASSQEEAEQYF.